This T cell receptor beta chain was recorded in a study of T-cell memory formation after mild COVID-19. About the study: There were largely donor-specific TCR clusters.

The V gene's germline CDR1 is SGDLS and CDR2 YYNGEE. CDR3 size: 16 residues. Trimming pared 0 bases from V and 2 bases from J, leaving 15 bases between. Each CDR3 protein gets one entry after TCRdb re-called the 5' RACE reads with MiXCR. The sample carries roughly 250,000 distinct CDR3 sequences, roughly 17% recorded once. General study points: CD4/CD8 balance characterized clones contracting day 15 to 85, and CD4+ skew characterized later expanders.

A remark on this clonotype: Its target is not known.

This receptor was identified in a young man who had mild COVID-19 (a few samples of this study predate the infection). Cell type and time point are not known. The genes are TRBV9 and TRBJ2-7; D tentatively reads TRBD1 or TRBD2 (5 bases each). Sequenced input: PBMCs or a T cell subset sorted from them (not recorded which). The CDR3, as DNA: TGTGCCAGCAGCGTAGACGGCAGCCGGGGCACCTACGAGCAGTACTTC. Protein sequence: CASSVDGSRGTYEQYF.